Listed below are T cell receptor beta chains from one sample, sequenced in a study of blood T cell repertoires in COVID-19. Sequencing used immunoSEQ multiplex PCR; TCRdb keeps in-frame clones, though not all of them. The repertoire holds approximately 190,000 clones, 75% to 85% seen once, with around 6.9% in the top ten. Sequencing input: peripheral blood. The origin of the receptors is a man aged 55 to 69 with acute or convalescent COVID-19. Both conserved end residues are part of each CDR3. Fields, in order: CDR3 DNA, CDR3 protein, CDR3 length, clone size, V gene, J gene, D gene. D genes are given only for firm matches. Some rows mark clone size as missing; the rest say once, few, many or name a class of expanded clone.

CDR3nt: TGTGCCACCAGCAGAGAGCGGGACCAAGAGACCCAGTACTTC
CDR3aa: CATSRERDQETQYF
len: 14
abundance: once
v_gene: TRBV15
j_gene: TRBJ2-5
d_gene: .

CDR3nt: TGTGCCAGTAGGATGGACGGGGGGACCGGGGAGCTGTTTTTT
CDR3aa: CASRMDGGTGELFF
len: 14
abundance: .
v_gene: TRBV19
j_gene: TRBJ2-2
d_gene: TRBD2

CDR3nt: TGTGCCAGCAGTGCCCTCGACAGGAACACTGAAGCTTTCTTT
CDR3aa: CASSALDRNTEAFF
len: 14
abundance: .
v_gene: TRBV25-1
j_gene: TRBJ1-1
d_gene: .

CDR3nt: TGCGCCAGCACCTATACAGGGATTCAGCCCCAGCATTTT
CDR3aa: CASTYTGIQPQHF
len: 13
abundance: .
v_gene: TRBV23-1
j_gene: TRBJ1-5
d_gene: .

CDR3nt: TGTGCCAGCAGCGATAGGGGGAATCAGCCCCAGCATTTT
CDR3aa: CASSDRGNQPQHF
len: 13
abundance: .
v_gene: TRBV2
j_gene: TRBJ1-5
d_gene: .

CDR3nt: TGCGCCAGCAGCCAAGATACGGCGGGGGGCTCTAACAATGAGCAGTTCTTC
CDR3aa: CASSQDTAGGSNNEQFF
len: 17
abundance: .
v_gene: TRBV4-3
j_gene: TRBJ2-1
d_gene: TRBD2

CDR3nt: TGTGCCAGCCTATCTGCAGATACGCAGTATTTT
CDR3aa: CASLSADTQYF
len: 11
abundance: .
v_gene: TRBV6-5
j_gene: TRBJ2-3
d_gene: .

CDR3nt: TGTGCCAGCAGTTTATCCGACGGAGACCGAGAGACCCAGTACTTC
CDR3aa: CASSLSDGDRETQYF
len: 15
abundance: .
v_gene: TRBV27
j_gene: TRBJ2-5
d_gene: .

CDR3nt: TGTGCCAGCAGTGACCGGACAGGTGACTATGGCTACACCTTC
CDR3aa: CASSDRTGDYGYTF
len: 14
abundance: .
v_gene: TRBV6-1
j_gene: TRBJ1-2
d_gene: TRBD1

CDR3nt: TGTGCCACCAGTGGTTGGGAGGGCCGTGATGAGCAGTTCTTC
CDR3aa: CATSGWEGRDEQFF
len: 14
abundance: .
v_gene: TRBV24-1
j_gene: TRBJ2-1
d_gene: TRBD2

CDR3nt: TGTGCCAGCAGTTCGAGGGCGGGGACTGAAGCTTTCTTT
CDR3aa: CASSSRAGTEAFF
len: 13
abundance: .
v_gene: TRBV6-5
j_gene: TRBJ1-1
d_gene: .

CDR3nt: TGTGCCAGCAGTACCTCGACAGGAACTAATTCACCCCTCCACTTT
CDR3aa: CASSTSTGTNSPLHF
len: 15
abundance: .
v_gene: TRBV6-5
j_gene: TRBJ1-6
d_gene: .

CDR3nt: TGTGCCAGCAGCGCCCGTGACAGGGCTGGAAACACCATATATTTT
CDR3aa: CASSARDRAGNTIYF
len: 15
abundance: few
v_gene: TRBV9
j_gene: TRBJ1-3
d_gene: TRBD1

CDR3nt: TGTGCCAGCAGCCAGACAGGCAATGAGCAGTTCTTC
CDR3aa: CASSQTGNEQFF
len: 12
abundance: .
v_gene: TRBV6-5
j_gene: TRBJ2-1
d_gene: .

CDR3nt: TGTGCCTGGAGTGTAAATCTTTGGGCAGGGGATGGCTACACCTTC
CDR3aa: CAWSVNLWAGDGYTF
len: 15
abundance: .
v_gene: TRBV30
j_gene: TRBJ1-2
d_gene: .

CDR3nt: TGTGCCAGCAGCGGAGGAGGATTGAACACTGAAGCTTTCTTT
CDR3aa: CASSGGGLNTEAFF
len: 14
abundance: .
v_gene: TRBV11-2
j_gene: TRBJ1-1
d_gene: .

CDR3nt: TGTGCCAGCAACTCCGCATCAGGGTATAATTCACCCCTCCACTTT
CDR3aa: CASNSASGYNSPLHF
len: 15
abundance: once
v_gene: TRBV3-1/TRBV3-2
j_gene: TRBJ1-6
d_gene: .

CDR3nt: TGTGCCAGCAGTTCCCGCCCCCCTAGCGGGGGGTCCTACGAGCAGTACTTC
CDR3aa: CASSSRPPSGGSYEQYF
len: 17
abundance: many
v_gene: TRBV28
j_gene: TRBJ2-7
d_gene: TRBD2

CDR3nt: TGTGCCAGCAGTCTGACAGGCCGGGCCAACGTCCTGACTTTC
CDR3aa: CASSLTGRANVLTF
len: 14
abundance: .
v_gene: TRBV7-8
j_gene: TRBJ2-6
d_gene: .

CDR3nt: TGTGCCACCCCCCTCAGGCGCTCCTACAATGAGCAGTTCTTC
CDR3aa: CATPLRRSYNEQFF
len: 14
abundance: .
v_gene: TRBV6-5
j_gene: TRBJ2-1
d_gene: .

CDR3nt: TGTGCCAGTAGTGCTGGTCCCCAGGCGGGTTCACCCCTCCACTTT
CDR3aa: CASSAGPQAGSPLHF
len: 15
abundance: .
v_gene: TRBV19
j_gene: TRBJ1-6
d_gene: .

CDR3nt: TGTGCCAGTAGTATTGGTCAGGGGGCGCGTGAGACCCAGTACTTC
CDR3aa: CASSIGQGARETQYF
len: 15
abundance: few
v_gene: TRBV19
j_gene: TRBJ2-5
d_gene: TRBD1